Below are 26 T cell receptor beta chains sequenced from a single sample in a study of blood T cell repertoires in COVID-19 (dated by TCRdb to the early 2020s). Receptor libraries were prepared by the immunoSEQ multiplex PCR assay. TCRdb carries this immuneACCESS record with in-frame sequences only. Its versions omit some clonotypes, under half of them owing to an unresolved V gene in the studies checked, with the rest unexplained. Across this sample there are roughly 200,000 clones, with roughly 91% seen only once. The ten most abundant clones make up around 4% of the sample. The sample was PBMCs or T cells enriched from blood (not recorded which). The source of these receptors is a woman in her 30s with acute COVID-19.

V is TRBV29-1 and J is TRBJ2-1; D gene unclear. V lost 4 bases to trimming and J lost 4 bases, with 5 bases between them. CDR1 and CDR2 from the germline V gene are SQVTM and ANQGSEA. The CDR3 is made up of 11 amino acids. CDR3: CSVGVYNEQFF. DNA for the CDR3: TGCAGCGTTGGCGTTTACAATGAGCAGTTCTTC.

The chain links TRBV5-1 to TRBJ1-2; 8 positions match TRBD1. Germline V gene data show CDR1 as SGHRS and CDR2 as YFSETQ. The CDR3 spans 16 residues. J was trimmed by 8 bases and V by 1 base; bases with no gene match: 13. CDR3 protein: CASSLIDGAGGYGYTF. Written as DNA, the CDR3 is TGCGCCAGCAGCTTGATCGATGGGGCAGGGGGCTACGGCTACACCTTC. Full variable domain (remainder filled in from reference TRBV5-1 and TRBJ1-2): KAGVTQTPRYLIKTRGQQVTLSCSPISGHRSVSWYQQTPGQGLQFLFEYFSETQRNKGNFPGRFSGRQFSNSRSEMNVSTLELGDSALYLCASSLIDGAGGYGYTFGSGTRLTVV.

V is TRBV6-6 and J is TRBJ2-1; 10 bases are shared with TRBD1. CDR3 length: 18 amino acids. Germline V lookup: CDR1 MNHNY, CDR2 SVGAGI (reference sequence). V gave up 5 bases and J gave up 2 bases; unmatched junction bases: 12. The CDR3 protein is CASSLIPPGTGAYNEQFF. The DNA for the CDR3 is TGTGCCAGCAGTCTCATCCCTCCCGGGACAGGGGCCTACAATGAGCAGTTCTTC.

The chain links TRBV19 to TRBJ1-3; D might be TRBD1 (6 bases). Germline CDR1 and CDR2: LNHDA and SQIVND (reference sequence). The length of the CDR3 is 15 residues. Deletions cut 5 bases from V and 1 base from J, with 12 bases between. The CDR3 bases are TGTGCCAGTAGTCCAGGACAGTTTTCTGGAAACACCATATATTTT. Protein sequence: CASSPGQFSGNTIYF.

The rearrangement uses TRBV6-5 and TRBJ2-7; D perhaps matches TRBD1 (6 bases). Germline lookup yields CDR1 MNHEY and CDR2 SVGAGI. Between the trimmed V and J ends, which lost 5 bases and 2 bases, there was a span of 10 bases. CDR3 length: 13 amino acids. CDR3 bases: TGTGCCAGCAGTACCCGGGACACCTACGAGCAGTACTTC. It translates to CASSTRDTYEQYF.

The V and J genes are TRBV7-8 and TRBJ1-2; no clear D gene. V lost 5 bases to trimming and J lost 3 bases, with 16 bases between them. The CDR3 covers 15 residues. Germline-derived CDR1 and CDR2 are SGHVS and FQNEAQ. Here the CDR3 reads CASSLSGGNHYGYTF. DNA for the CDR3: TGTGCCAGCAGCCTCAGCGGAGGAAATCACTATGGCTACACCTTC.

The chain joins TRBV4-2 to TRBJ2-1; 13 nucleotides match TRBD2. CDR1 is LGHNA and CDR2 is YNFKEQ in the germline V gene. The V and J ends lost 1 base and 8 bases, in that order; junction bases with no gene match: 11. The CDR3 consists of 18 residues. The CDR3 loop reads CASSQGSGGLAGRDEQFF. The CDR3 bases are TGTGCCAGCAGCCAAGGGTCAGGGGGACTAGCGGGGCGGGATGAGCAGTTCTTC.

The chain recombines TRBV6-2 or TRBV6-3 with TRBJ2-7, with 12 nucleotides matching TRBD2. Germline lookup yields CDR1 MNHEY and CDR2 SVGEGT. After removal of 4 bases from V and 0 bases from J, the junction contained 7 bases not matched to a gene. The CDR3 spans 17 residues. CDR3 coding DNA: TGTGCCAGCAGTTCGAGATCTAGCGGGGGGGTCTCCTACGAGCAGTACTTC. It specifies CASSSRSSGGVSYEQYF.

The chain carries TRBV19 and TRBJ2-7; 9 bases agree with TRBD1. The V and J ends lost 5 bases and 5 bases, in that order; junction bases with no gene match: 10. CDR1 LNHDA and CDR2 SQIVND come from the germline V gene (reference sequence). The CDR3 contains 15 residues. DNA for the CDR3: TGTGCCAGTAGTCCTGACAGGGGGAGTGTCGACGAGCAGTACTTC. It encodes CASSPDRGSVDEQYF.

The chain has TRBV9 and TRBJ1-1; the D is unclear. Germline V gene sequence: CDR1 SGDLS, CDR2 YYNGEE. V dropped 0 bases and J dropped 6 bases, with 9 bases sitting between them. The CDR3 length is 13 residues. The CDR3 loop reads CASSVESPAEAFF. The CDR3 DNA reads TGTGCCAGCAGCGTAGAAAGTCCGGCTGAAGCTTTCTTT.

This chain connects TRBV7-3 to TRBJ1-2, with TRBD1 matching over 7 bases. The ends lost 7 bases at V and 1 base at J; junction bases unmatched: 9. The germline V gene encodes CDR1 SGHTA and CDR2 FQGTGA. CDR3 length equals 15 residues. CDR3 nucleotides: TGTGCCAGCACCTTTACACGGGACAGTAACTATGGCTACACCTTC. Encoded protein: CASTFTRDSNYGYTF.

The rearrangement joins TRBV6-2 or TRBV6-3 to TRBJ1-4; maybe TRBD1 (6 bases). CDR1 is MNHEY and CDR2 is SVGEGT in the germline V gene. The CDR3 consists of 19 residues. Trimming removed 3 bases at V and 3 bases at J, with 23 bases between. CDR3 DNA: TGTGCCAGCAGTTATCACCCCTCCCTTGGGGGCTCGGCTAATGAAAAACTGTTTTTT. This gives the protein CASSYHPSLGGSANEKLFF.

The chain has TRBV15 and TRBJ2-7; TRBD1 matches at 8 bases. Germline V gene lookup returns CDR1 LNHNV and CDR2 YYDKDF (reference sequence). J gave up 4 bases and V 3 bases, and 11 bases lay outside the gene matches. The length of the CDR3 is 16 residues. CDR3 nucleotide sequence: TGTGCCACCAGCAGGGAAACTGGACAGGGTGGTTACGAGCAGTACTTC. This sequence encodes CATSRETGQGGYEQYF.

The CDR3 coding sequence is TGCGCCAGCAGCCAAGTACGGGGGTTCTTTGAAGCTTTCTTT. It codes for CASSQVRGFFEAFF. The V call is TRBV4-1, the J call TRBJ1-1; TRBD1 might be the D (5 bases). The CDR3 totals 14 residues. V gave up 1 base and J gave up 7 bases, with 13 bases separating them. Per germline, CDR1 MGHRA and CDR2 YSYEKL.

V is TRBV7-8 and J is TRBJ2-1; 12 positions agree with TRBD2. CDR3 length equals 15 residues. V lost 5 bases, J lost 10 bases, and 9 bases stayed unmatched. The V gene's germline CDR1 is SGHVS and CDR2 FQNEAQ. The CDR3 DNA reads as TGTGCCAGCAGCCCCCCTAGCGGGGGGGCCGGCGAGCAGTTCTTC. Translated, it gives CASSPPSGGAGEQFF.

The chain combines TRBV3-1 (or the pseudogene TRBV3-2) with TRBJ1-4; no clear D gene. CDR3 length: 12 amino acids. V was trimmed by 0 bases and J by 7 bases, leaving 3 bases between them. The germline V gene has CDR1 LGHDT and CDR2 YNNKEL (reference sequence). CDR3 in DNA: TGTGCCAGCAGCCAAGAGAGTGAAAAACTGTTTTTT. Its translation is CASSQESEKLFF.

This clone was counted between two and nine times. The CDR3 DNA reads TGTGCCAGCTCATCCGGCGGTGTGATGAACACTGAAGCTTTCTTT. This sequence encodes CASSSGGVMNTEAFF. J is TRBJ1-1 and V is TRBV18, with D uncertain. Germline CDR1 reads KGHSH; CDR2 reads LQKENI. CDR3 length equals 15 residues. V lost 5 bases, J lost 0 bases, and 13 bases lay in between. Variable domain in full (rest from reference TRBV18 and TRBJ1-1): NAGVMQNPRHLVRRRGQEARLRCSPMKGHSHVYWYRQLPEEGLKFMVYLQKENIIDESGMPKERFSAEFPKEGPSILRIQQVVRGDSAAYFCASSSGGVMNTEAFFGQGTRLTVV.

The chain carries TRBV11-2 and TRBJ1-3; tentative D call: TRBD1 (6 bases). This CDR3 spans 15 amino acids. The V end was cut by 2 bases, the J end by 3 bases, with 11 bases between. Germline V CDR1 and CDR2: SGHAT, FQNNGV. CDR3 in DNA: TGTGCCAGCAGCTTAAAGGGGACATTTGGAAACACCATATATTTT. Residues: CASSLKGTFGNTIYF.

This chain links TRBV7-9 with TRBJ2-7; D remains unclear. Germline CDR1 reads SEHNR; CDR2 reads FQNEAQ (reference sequence). Trimming took off 4 bases at V and 3 bases at J, with 7 bases between the two ends. The length of the CDR3 is 12 residues. The CDR3 coding sequence is TGTGCCAGCAGCTCAAGCGACTACGAGCAGTACTTC. It yields the protein CASSSSDYEQYF.

CDR3 in DNA: TGTGCCAGCGGACAGGGGGCAACGGAGACCCAGTACTTC. Its translation: CASGQGATETQYF. The chain is built from TRBV10-3 and TRBJ2-5; 11 nucleotides line up with TRBD1. CDR1 is ENHRY and CDR2 is SYGVKD in the germline V gene. Trimming removed 10 bases from V and 5 bases from J; junction bases left unmatched: 6. The CDR3 covers 13 residues.

The gene calls are TRBV29-1 and TRBJ2-5, with D perhaps matching TRBD2 (6 bases). This CDR3 is built from 13 residues. Germline CDR1 SQVTM, CDR2 ANQGSEA. V gave up 6 bases and J gave up 0 bases, with 11 bases separating them. The CDR3 reads CSVKAGYQETQYF. CDR3 bases: TGCAGCGTCAAAGCGGGCTACCAAGAGACCCAGTACTTC.

The V call is TRBV15, the J call TRBJ2-1; TRBD2 matches at 11 bases. V dropped 2 bases and J dropped 8; count of bases not matched to a gene: 8. The CDR3 runs to 16 residues. The V gene's germline CDR1 is LNHNV and CDR2 YYDKDF (reference sequence). CDR3 coding DNA: TGTGCCACCAGCAGACCCTCTAGCGGGGGGATCTATGAGCAGTTCTTC. Translating it yields CATSRPSSGGIYEQFF.

This chain connects TRBV11-2 to TRBJ1-2; weak D call: TRBD1 (6 bases). V was shortened by 2 bases and J by 0 bases, with 10 bases between the two germline ends. This CDR3 is 15 amino acids long. Germline assignment: CDR1 SGHAT and CDR2 FQNNGV. The CDR3 DNA reads TGTGCCAGCAGCTTACAGGGGCCTGCTAACTATGGCTACACCTTC. This codes for CASSLQGPANYGYTF. Supplemented by reference TRBV11-2 and TRBJ1-2, the full variable domain reads EAGVAQSPRYKIIEKRQSVAFWCNPISGHATLYWYQQILGQGPKLLIQFQNNGVVDDSQLPKDRFSAERLKGVDSTLKIQPAKLEDSAVYLCASSLQGPANYGYTFGSGTRLTVV.

The V gene is TRBV19, the J gene TRBJ1-2; D is perhaps TRBD1 (6 bases). The V and J ends lost 6 bases and 5 bases respectively, with 16 bases between them. The CDR3 contains 14 residues. Per germline, CDR1 LNHDA and CDR2 SQIVND (reference sequence). The CDR3 is CASSRQEESYGYTF. The CDR3, as DNA: TGTGCCAGTAGCCGACAGGAGGAGTCATATGGCTACACCTTC.

This chain joins TRBV28 and TRBJ1-4; D is perhaps TRBD1 (5 bases). Trimming took 5 bases from V and 5 from J, leaving 12 bases between them. From germline, CDR1 is MDHEN and CDR2 SYDVKM. This CDR3 has 14 residues. CDR3 loop: CASSPQGINEKLFF. The CDR3 nucleotides read TGTGCCAGCAGTCCTCAGGGAATAAATGAAAAACTGTTTTTT.

The CDR3 coding sequence is TGTGCCAGCAGCTTAGAGATGGGGGCCAACACCGGGGAGCTGTTTTTT. It specifies CASSLEMGANTGELFF. The chain employs TRBV7-2 and TRBJ2-2, with D maybe TRBD1 (6 bases). Germline CDR1 SGHTA, CDR2 FQGNSA. V lost 1 base to trimming and J lost 2 bases, with 11 bases between them. This CDR3 is 16 amino acids long.